This T cell receptor beta chain was obtained from a study of T-cell reconstitution after alpha-beta-depleted transplantation in children. Comment on this clonotype: Antigen unknown.

Findings of the study overall: One year after transplant, T-cell counts and diversity came mostly from newly produced T cells. Expanded clones from the graft, numbering several hundred, reportedly supplied alpha-beta T cells about two months after transplant. Surviving recipient T cells and thymic progenitors underlay high day-60 TCRbeta diversity in some patients.

Losses at the gene ends were 5 bases for V and 2 bases for J; bases not matched to a gene: 2. Germline V gene data show CDR1 as SNHLY and CDR2 as FYNNEI. The CDR3 loop spans 14 amino acids. It was with unique molecular identifiers that the TCRbeta library was prepared. TCRdb re-analysed the PCR reads in MiXCR, keeping a single row per CDR3 protein. The data show 200,000 to 300,000 distinct CDR3 sequences, about 26% seen once. The rearrangement links TRBV2 to TRBJ2-7, with 11 bases matching TRBD1. This clonotype originated in a girl aged 2 to 10 with Fanconi anemia, due to receive a stem cell transplant. Material: PBMCs, obtained before TCRalphabeta/CD19-depleted stem cell transplant. In DNA, the CDR3 is TGTGCCAGCAGTACGGGACAGGGGGCCTACGAGCAGTACTTC. Translating gives CASSTGQGAYEQYF.